This is a list of T cell receptor beta chains from one sample in a study of follicular helper T cells after annual influenza vaccination. Here immunoSEQ multiplex PCR was the method, and the copy in TCRdb shows in-frame clones only, minus some. The table records about 6,800 clones, roughly 88% of them present only once. Sequencing was performed on CXCR5+ CD38- circulating T follicular helper cells from blood, taken 7 days after influenza vaccination. The receptors stem from an adult who received the influenza vaccine. CDR3s include the opening cysteine and the closing phenylalanine or tryptophan. D genes are given only for firm matches. Expanded clones are given a class, and other clones once, few, many or no size at all.

.,TRBV19,TRBJ1-5,.,14,TGTGCCAGTAGTATGGATGGGGATAATCAGCCCCAGCATTTT,CASSMDGDNQPQHF
.,TRBV30,TRBJ2-7,TRBD2,17,TGTGCCTGGAGGGGGGGACTAGGGACCACTTTAGACTACGAGCAGTACTTC,CAWRGGLGTTLDYEQYF
.,TRBV10-2,TRBJ1-2,.,12,TGCGCCAGCCGGACAGACTCCTATGGCTACACCTTC,CASRTDSYGYTF
few,TRBV2,TRBJ2-2,.,12,TGTGCCAGCAGGGGGTACACCGGGGAGCTGTTTTTT,CASRGYTGELFF
.,TRBV14,TRBJ1-2,.,13,TGTGCCAGCAGCCAAGTTGCAGGACGGAGCTACACCTTC,CASSQVAGRSYTF
.,TRBV7-9,TRBJ2-7,TRBD2,15,TGTGCCAGCAGCCTCGCGGGGGGGGATTCCTACGAGCAGTACTTC,CASSLAGGDSYEQYF
once,TRBV7-8,TRBJ1-1,.,15,TGTGCCAGCAGCTTAGTAGTCGGTGCAGGATCCGAAGCTTTCTTT,CASSLVVGAGSEAFF
.,TRBV19,TRBJ1-1,.,15,TGTGCCAGTAGTATCGGGGGGCTAATGAACACTGAAGCTTTCTTT,CASSIGGLMNTEAFF
.,TRBV2,TRBJ2-5,.,13,TGTGCCAGGCACCGGGGGCGGGGGGAGACCCAGTACTTC,CARHRGRGETQYF
once,TRBV5-1,TRBJ1-3,.,15,TGCGCCAGCAGCTCTCAGGCGCCAGGAGGAAACACCATATATTTT,CASSSQAPGGNTIYF
.,TRBV18,TRBJ2-5,.,14,TGTGCCAGCTCACCACCTCTGGGCCAAGAGACCCAGTACTTC,CASSPPLGQETQYF
.,TRBV11-3,TRBJ2-3,TRBD1,16,TGTGCCAGCAGCTCCCGGACAGGGGGCGCAGTAGATACGCAGTATTTT,CASSSRTGGAVDTQYF
few,TRBV27,TRBJ1-2,.,13,TGTGCCAGCAGTTTTGGGGTAGGAGATGGCTACACCTTC,CASSFGVGDGYTF
.,TRBV7-2,TRBJ2-5,TRBD2,16,TGTGCCAGCAGCCCCCCGGGTAGCGGGAGGGTAGAGACCCAGTACTTC,CASSPPGSGRVETQYF
.,TRBV7-2,TRBJ2-3,TRBD2,15,TGTGCCAGCAGCTTGCAGGGAGGGGGCACAGATACGCAGTATTTT,CASSLQGGGTDTQYF
.,TRBV5-1,TRBJ1-5,.,14,TGCGCCAGCAGCTTGGACGGTAACAATCAGCCCCAGCATTTT,CASSLDGNNQPQHF
.,TRBV6-1,TRBJ1-5,.,14,TGTGCCAGCAGGTCACAAATAACGTATCAGCCCCAGCATTTT,CASRSQITYQPQHF
once,TRBV5-1,TRBJ2-1,TRBD2,16,TGCGCCAGCAGCCCAATAGCGGGAGATATATACAATGAGCAGTTCTTC,CASSPIAGDIYNEQFF
.,TRBV6-4,TRBJ2-3,.,15,TGTGCCAGCAGCGTACAGTCAACTAGCACAGATACGCAGTATTTT,CASSVQSTSTDTQYF
.,TRBV6-1,TRBJ2-7,.,15,TGTGCCAGCAGTGCCGGTGGGGGGGCACCCTACGAGCAGTACTTC,CASSAGGGAPYEQYF
.,TRBV4-3,TRBJ2-3,.,16,TGCGCCAGCAGCCAAGACCCCCGCTTAAGCACAGATACGCAGTATTTT,CASSQDPRLSTDTQYF
.,TRBV6-1,TRBJ2-2,TRBD2,15,TGTGCCAGCAGCACTAGCGGGACGAACACCGGGGAGCTGTTTTTT,CASSTSGTNTGELFF
.,TRBV28,TRBJ2-1,.,14,TGTGCCAGCAGTTCCGGCAGCTCCTACAATGAGCAGTTCTTC,CASSSGSSYNEQFF
.,TRBV6-5,TRBJ2-7,.,12,TGTGCCAGCAGGAGGCTCCCCCACGAGCAGTACTTC,CASRRLPHEQYF
.,TRBV11-2,TRBJ2-1,TRBD2,12,TGTGCCAGCAGCTTATTATCCAGCGGGAGGTTCTTC,CASSLLSSGRFF
once,TRBV18,TRBJ1-1,TRBD1,14,TGTGCCAGCTCGGCATATGGACAGGGAACTGAAGCTTTCTTT,CASSAYGQGTEAFF
.,TRBV9,TRBJ2-5,.,13,TGTGCCAGCAGCCCATTCGGGCAAGAGACCCAGTACTTC,CASSPFGQETQYF
once,TRBV27,TRBJ1-2,TRBD1,14,TGTGCCAGCAGTTTATTTACAGGGGGCCCTGGCTACACCTTC,CASSLFTGGPGYTF
.,TRBV6-1,TRBJ2-1,TRBD1,14,TGTGCCAGCAGGACACAGGGGGGCCACAATGAGCAGTTCTTC,CASRTQGGHNEQFF
.,TRBV2,TRBJ2-7,.,13,TGTGCCAGCAGTGAGCCGGGATCCTACGAGCAGTACTTC,CASSEPGSYEQYF
once,TRBV15,TRBJ2-7,TRBD1,15,TGTGCCACCAGCAGGGGGACAGGGGGCACCTACGAGCAGTACTTC,CATSRGTGGTYEQYF
.,TRBV6-5,TRBJ2-7,TRBD1,16,TGTGCCAGCAGTTACCTTAGACAGGGAACCTACTACGAGCAGTACTTC,CASSYLRQGTYYEQYF
.,TRBV20-1,TRBJ2-1,.,11,TGCAGTGCATCTCGACAGGTCACGCAGTTCTTC,CSASRQVTQFF
.,TRBV6-4,TRBJ2-1,TRBD2,14,TGTGCCAGCAGTGACGGGGGGGCCTACAATGAGCAGTTCTTC,CASSDGGAYNEQFF
.,TRBV11-2,TRBJ2-1,.,14,TGTGCCAGCACCCCGCGGACAGCCTACAATGAGCAGTTCTTC,CASTPRTAYNEQFF
.,TRBV5-6,TRBJ1-3,TRBD1,16,TGTGCCAGCAGCAACGACAAACAGGGGAGGGTTAACACCATATATTTT,CASSNDKQGRVNTIYF
.,TRBV7-3,TRBJ2-1,.,14,TGTGCCAGCAGCTTATCTGTTGGAGCCGGTGAGCAGTTCTTC,CASSLSVGAGEQFF
.,TRBV7-9,TRBJ2-5,.,15,TGTGCCAGCAGCCCCGGTGAGGCAAGGGGGGCGACCCAGTACTTC,CASSPGEARGATQYF
once,TRBV18,TRBJ2-2,.,15,TGTGCCAGCTCACCAATTAACAGCAACACCGGGGAGCTGTTTTTT,CASSPINSNTGELFF
once,TRBV2,TRBJ2-5,.,14,TGTGCCAGCAGTGCCGGGACCTCACAAGAGACCCAGTACTTC,CASSAGTSQETQYF
.,TRBV27,TRBJ2-4,.,15,TGTGCCAGCAGTCCGAGGGAGTGGGGCAAAAACATTCAGTACTTC,CASSPREWGKNIQYF
.,TRBV11-1,TRBJ2-1,TRBD2,15,TGTGCCAGCAGATTAACTAGCGGGAGGAACAATGAGCAGTTCTTC,CASRLTSGRNNEQFF
once,TRBV30,TRBJ2-3,TRBD2,14,TGTGCCTCACAGACTAGCGGAGGGACAGATACGCAGTATTTT,CASQTSGGTDTQYF
.,TRBV19,TRBJ1-5,.,15,TGTGCCAGTAGCGCCACTGGAGGGCTAAATCAGCCCCAGCATTTT,CASSATGGLNQPQHF
.,TRBV2,TRBJ2-1,TRBD2,15,TGTGCCAGCAGACTTCTAGCGGGAGATAACAATGAGCAGTTCTTC,CASRLLAGDNNEQFF
.,TRBV2,TRBJ2-5,TRBD2,13,TGTGCCAGCAGGCTGGGAGCGGGACGGTCCGAGTACTTC,CASRLGAGRSEYF
.,TRBV6-6,TRBJ1-2,.,13,TGTGCCAGCAGTTCACAGGGTTCCTATGGCTACACCTTC,CASSSQGSYGYTF
.,TRBV10-2,TRBJ2-3,TRBD2,13,TGCGCCAGCATGCTAGCGGGAGCAGATACGCAGTATTTT,CASMLAGADTQYF
.,TRBV7-2,TRBJ1-5,.,16,TGTGCCAGCAGGGGGCAGGGGACGAATAGCAATCAGCCCCAGCATTTT,CASRGQGTNSNQPQHF
.,TRBV18,TRBJ2-1,TRBD2,15,TGTGCCAGCCGACGGACTAGCGGGAACTACAATGAGCAGTTCTTC,CASRRTSGNYNEQFF
.,TRBV6-1,TRBJ1-2,.,11,TGTGCCAGCCAGGTCGCCGGTGGCTACACCTTC,CASQVAGGYTF
.,TRBV9,TRBJ2-3,TRBD2,15,TGTGCCAGCAGCGCCCTGGGGGGGAGGACAGATACGCAGTATTTT,CASSALGGRTDTQYF
.,TRBV5-1,TRBJ1-5,.,13,TGCGCCAGCAGCTTGAACGGGGATCAGCCCCAGCATTTT,CASSLNGDQPQHF
.,TRBV28,TRBJ1-4,.,13,TGTGCCAGCAGTCCGCCCCGCCTAGAAAAACTGTTTTTT,CASSPPRLEKLFF
.,TRBV19,TRBJ2-1,TRBD1,17,TGTGCCAGTAGTATCTTAGGGCGGACAGGGAGGACAAATGAGCAGTTCTTC,CASSILGRTGRTNEQFF